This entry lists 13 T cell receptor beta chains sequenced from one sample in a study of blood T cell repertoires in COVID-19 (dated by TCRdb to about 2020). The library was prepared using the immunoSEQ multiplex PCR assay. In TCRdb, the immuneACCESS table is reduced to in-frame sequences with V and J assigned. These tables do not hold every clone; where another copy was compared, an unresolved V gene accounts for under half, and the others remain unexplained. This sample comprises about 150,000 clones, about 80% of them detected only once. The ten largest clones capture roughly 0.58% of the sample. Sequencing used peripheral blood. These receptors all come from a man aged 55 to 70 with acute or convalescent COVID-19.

The CDR3 is CASSAPFRDRASDTQYF. CDR3 in DNA: TGTGCCAGCAGCGCCCCATTCCGGGACAGGGCCTCAGATACGCAGTATTTT. The V call is TRBV9, the J call TRBJ2-3; TRBD1 aligns across 9 bases. V lost 3 bases and J lost 4; bases outside the gene matches: 12. Germline loops: CDR1 SGDLS, CDR2 YYNGEE. The CDR3 is 17 amino acids. Filled out from reference TRBV9 and TRBJ2-3, the complete variable domain reads DSGVTQTPKHLITATGQRVTLRCSPRSGDLSVYWYQQSLDQGLQFLIQYYNGEERAKGNILERFSAQQFPDLHSELNLSSLELGDSALYFCASSAPFRDRASDTQYFGPGTRLTVL.

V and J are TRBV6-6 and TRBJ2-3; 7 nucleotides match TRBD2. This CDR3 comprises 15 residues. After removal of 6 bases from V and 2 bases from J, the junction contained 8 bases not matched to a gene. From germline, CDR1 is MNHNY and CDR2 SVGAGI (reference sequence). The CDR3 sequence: CASSERGGPTDTQYF. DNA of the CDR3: TGTGCCAGCAGCGAGCGGGGAGGGCCCACAGATACGCAGTATTTT.

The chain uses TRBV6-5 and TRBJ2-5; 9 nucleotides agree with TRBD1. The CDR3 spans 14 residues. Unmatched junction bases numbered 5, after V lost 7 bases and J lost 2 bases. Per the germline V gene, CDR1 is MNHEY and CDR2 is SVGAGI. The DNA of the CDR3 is TGTGCCAGCAACCCGGGACAGGGACAAGAGACCCAGTACTTC. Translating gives CASNPGQGQETQYF.

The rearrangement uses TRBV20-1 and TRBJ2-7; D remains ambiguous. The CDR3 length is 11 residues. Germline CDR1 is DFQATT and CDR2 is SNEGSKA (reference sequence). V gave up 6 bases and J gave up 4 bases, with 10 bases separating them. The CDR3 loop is CSASAAYEQYF. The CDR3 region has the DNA TGCAGTGCCAGCGCTGCTTACGAGCAGTACTTC.

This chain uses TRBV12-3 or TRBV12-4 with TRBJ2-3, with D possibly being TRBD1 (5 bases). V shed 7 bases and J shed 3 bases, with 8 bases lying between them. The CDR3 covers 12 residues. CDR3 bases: TGTGCCAGCAAGGGGAAGACAGATACGCAGTATTTT. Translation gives CASKGKTDTQYF.

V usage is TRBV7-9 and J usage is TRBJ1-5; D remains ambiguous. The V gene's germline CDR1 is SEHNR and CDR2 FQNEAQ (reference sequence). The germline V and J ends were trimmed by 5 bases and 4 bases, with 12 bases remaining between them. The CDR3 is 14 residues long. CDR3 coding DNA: TGTGCCAGCAGCGGGGTGGGGAGAAATCAGCCCCAGCATTTT. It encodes CASSGVGRNQPQHF.

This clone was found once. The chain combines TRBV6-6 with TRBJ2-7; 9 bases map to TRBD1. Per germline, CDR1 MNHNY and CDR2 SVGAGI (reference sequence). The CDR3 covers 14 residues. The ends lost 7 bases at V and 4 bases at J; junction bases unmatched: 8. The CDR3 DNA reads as TGTGCCAGCACAGTCACAGGGGGCGGTTACGAGCAGTACTTC. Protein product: CASTVTGGGYEQYF.

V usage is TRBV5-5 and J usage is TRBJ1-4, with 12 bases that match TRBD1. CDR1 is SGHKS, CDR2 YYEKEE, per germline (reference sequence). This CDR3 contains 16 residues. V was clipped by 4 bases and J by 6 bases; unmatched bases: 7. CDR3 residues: CASSHGTGGVYEKLFF. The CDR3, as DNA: TGTGCCAGCAGCCACGGGACAGGGGGCGTTTATGAAAAACTGTTTTTT.

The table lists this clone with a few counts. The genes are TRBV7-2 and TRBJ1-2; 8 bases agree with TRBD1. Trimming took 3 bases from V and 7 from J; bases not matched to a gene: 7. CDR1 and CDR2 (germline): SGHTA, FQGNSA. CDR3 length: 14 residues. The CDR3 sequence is CASSLSQGAPGYTF. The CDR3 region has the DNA TGTGCCAGCAGCTTGTCCCAGGGGGCGCCTGGCTACACCTTC.

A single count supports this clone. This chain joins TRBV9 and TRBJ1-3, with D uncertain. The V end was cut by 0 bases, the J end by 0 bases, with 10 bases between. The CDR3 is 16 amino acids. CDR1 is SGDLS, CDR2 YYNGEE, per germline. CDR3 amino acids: CASSVGQALSGNTIYF. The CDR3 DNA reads TGTGCCAGCAGCGTAGGCCAGGCCCTCTCTGGAAACACCATATATTTT.

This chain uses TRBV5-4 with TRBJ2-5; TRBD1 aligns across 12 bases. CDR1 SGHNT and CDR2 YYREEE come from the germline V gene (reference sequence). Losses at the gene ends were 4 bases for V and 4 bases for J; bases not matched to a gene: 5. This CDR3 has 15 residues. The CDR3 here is CASSPGTGGGETQYF. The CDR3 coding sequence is TGTGCCAGCAGCCCCGGGACAGGGGGCGGAGAGACCCAGTACTTC.

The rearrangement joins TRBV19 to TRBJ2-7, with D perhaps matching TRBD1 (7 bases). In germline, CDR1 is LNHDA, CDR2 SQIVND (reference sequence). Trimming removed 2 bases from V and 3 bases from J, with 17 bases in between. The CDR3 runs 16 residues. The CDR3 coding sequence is TGTGCCAGTAGTATACGGCACCAGGGGGGTTACTACGAGCAGTACTTC. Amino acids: CASSIRHQGGYYEQYF.

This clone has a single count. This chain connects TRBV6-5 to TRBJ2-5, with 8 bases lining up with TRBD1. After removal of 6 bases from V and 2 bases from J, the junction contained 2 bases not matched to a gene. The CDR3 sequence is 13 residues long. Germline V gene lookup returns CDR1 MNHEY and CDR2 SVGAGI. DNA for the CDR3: TGTGCCAGCAGAAACAGGGGGCAAGAGACCCAGTACTTC. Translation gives CASRNRGQETQYF.